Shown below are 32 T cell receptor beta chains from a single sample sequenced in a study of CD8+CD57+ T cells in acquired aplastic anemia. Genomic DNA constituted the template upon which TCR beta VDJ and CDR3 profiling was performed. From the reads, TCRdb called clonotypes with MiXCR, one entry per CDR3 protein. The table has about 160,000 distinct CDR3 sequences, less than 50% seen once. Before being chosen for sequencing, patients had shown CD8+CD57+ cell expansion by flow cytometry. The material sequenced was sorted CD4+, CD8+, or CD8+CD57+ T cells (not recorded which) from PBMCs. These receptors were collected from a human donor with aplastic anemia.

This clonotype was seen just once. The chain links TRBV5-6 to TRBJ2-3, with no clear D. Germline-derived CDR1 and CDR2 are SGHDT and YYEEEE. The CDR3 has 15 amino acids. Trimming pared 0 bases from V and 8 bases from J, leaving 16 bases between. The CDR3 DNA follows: TGTGCCAGCAGCTTGGTGACGCTAGTCGTGGCTACGCAGTATTTT. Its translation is CASSLVTLVVATQYF.

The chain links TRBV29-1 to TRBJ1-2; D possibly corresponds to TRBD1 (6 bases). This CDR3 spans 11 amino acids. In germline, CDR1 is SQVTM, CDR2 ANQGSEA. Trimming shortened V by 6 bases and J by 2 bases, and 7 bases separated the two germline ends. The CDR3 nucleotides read TGCAGCGTGGGACAAAACTATGGCTACACCTTC. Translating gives CSVGQNYGYTF.

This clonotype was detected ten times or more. In DNA form, the CDR3 reads TGCGCCAGCAGCTTGGCCGGGATTGATGGCTACACCTTC. The encoded protein is CASSLAGIDGYTF. This sequence joins TRBV5-1 and TRBJ1-2, with D uncertain. Germline assignment: CDR1 SGHRS and CDR2 YFSETQ. This CDR3 is built from 13 residues. With 0 bases removed from V and 6 bases from J, the gap between germline ends came to 9 bases.

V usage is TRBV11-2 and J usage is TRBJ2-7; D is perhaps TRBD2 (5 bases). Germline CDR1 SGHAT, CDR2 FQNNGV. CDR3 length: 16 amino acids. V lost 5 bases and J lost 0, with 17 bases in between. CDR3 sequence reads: CASSPIGNSFSYEQYF. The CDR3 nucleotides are TGTGCCAGCAGCCCCATCGGGAATAGCTTCTCCTACGAGCAGTACTTC.

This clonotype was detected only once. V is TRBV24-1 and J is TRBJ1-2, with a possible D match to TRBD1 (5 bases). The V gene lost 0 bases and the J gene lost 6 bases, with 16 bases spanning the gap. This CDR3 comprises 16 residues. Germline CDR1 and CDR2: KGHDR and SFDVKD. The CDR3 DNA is TGTGCCACCAGTGATTTGTGGGGGACTGATTCGCATGGCTACACCTTC. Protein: CATSDLWGTDSHGYTF.

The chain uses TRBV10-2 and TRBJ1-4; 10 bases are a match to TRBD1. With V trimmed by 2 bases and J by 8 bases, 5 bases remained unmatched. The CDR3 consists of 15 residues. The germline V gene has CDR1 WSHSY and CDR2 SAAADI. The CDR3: CASSEGTGESEKLFF. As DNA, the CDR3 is TGCGCCAGCAGTGAGGGGACAGGGGAATCGGAAAAACTGTTTTTT.

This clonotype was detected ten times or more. The CDR3 DNA sequence: TGCGCCAGCAGCCCGGGACTAGCGGAGCCAAGGGCAGATACGCAGTATTTT. Its translation: CASSPGLAEPRADTQYF. This chain links TRBV5-1 with TRBJ2-3; 11 bases match TRBD2. Trimming at V came to 4 bases and at J to 4 bases, leaving 11 bases not matched to a gene. The CDR3 runs to 17 residues. Germline CDR1 and CDR2: SGHRS and YFSETQ.

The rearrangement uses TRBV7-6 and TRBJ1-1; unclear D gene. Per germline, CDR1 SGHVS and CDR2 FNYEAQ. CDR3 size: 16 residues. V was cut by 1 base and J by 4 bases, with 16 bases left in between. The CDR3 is CASSLETAAMTTEAFF. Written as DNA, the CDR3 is TGTGCCAGCAGCTTAGAGACCGCCGCGATGACCACTGAAGCTTTCTTT.

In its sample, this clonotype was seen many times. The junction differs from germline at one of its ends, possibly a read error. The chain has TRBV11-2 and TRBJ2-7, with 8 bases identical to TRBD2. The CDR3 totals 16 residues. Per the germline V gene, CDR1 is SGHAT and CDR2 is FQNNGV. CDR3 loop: CASSSPLSGKRAAPGF. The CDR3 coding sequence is TGTGCCAGCAGCTCCCCCCTTAGCGGGAAAAGAGCTGCTCCGGGCTTC.

The CDR3 sequence is CASSIDRVLRTEAFF. CDR3 nucleotide sequence: TGTGCCAGTAGTATCGACAGGGTTCTGAGGACTGAAGCTTTCTTT. This chain joins TRBV19 and TRBJ1-1; 7 bases map to TRBD1. The CDR3 has 15 residues. J lost 5 bases, V lost 3 bases, and 9 bases had no gene match. CDR1 and CDR2 from the germline V gene are LNHDA and SQIVND (reference sequence).

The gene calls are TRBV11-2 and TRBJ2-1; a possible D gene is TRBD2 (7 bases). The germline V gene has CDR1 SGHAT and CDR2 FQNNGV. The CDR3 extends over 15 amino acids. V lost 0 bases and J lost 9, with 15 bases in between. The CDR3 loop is CASSLEFWGGSEQFF. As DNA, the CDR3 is TGTGCCAGCAGCTTAGAGTTTTGGGGGGGCAGTGAGCAGTTCTTC.

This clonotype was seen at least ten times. Here the CDR3 DNA reads TGTGCCAGTTCACCAGGGACGGGGGAAAAACTGTTTTTT. Translating gives CASSPGTGEKLFF. The chain couples TRBV2 to TRBJ1-4, with a tentative D call TRBD1 (5 bases). Germline assignment: CDR1 SNHLY and CDR2 FYNNEI. The V end was cut by 9 bases, the J end by 8 bases, with 16 bases between. This CDR3 is 13 amino acids long.

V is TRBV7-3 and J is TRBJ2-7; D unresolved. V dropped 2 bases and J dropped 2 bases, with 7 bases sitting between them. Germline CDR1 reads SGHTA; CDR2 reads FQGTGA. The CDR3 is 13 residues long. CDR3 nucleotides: TGTGCCAGCAGCTTATCTGAAACCTACGAGCAGTACTTC. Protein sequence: CASSLSETYEQYF. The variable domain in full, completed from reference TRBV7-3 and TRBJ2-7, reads GAGVSQTPSNKVTEKGKYVELRCDPISGHTALYWYRQSLGQGPEFLIYFQGTGAADDSGLPNDRFFAVRPEGSVSTLKIQRTERGDSAVYLCASSLSETYEQYFGPGTRLTVT.

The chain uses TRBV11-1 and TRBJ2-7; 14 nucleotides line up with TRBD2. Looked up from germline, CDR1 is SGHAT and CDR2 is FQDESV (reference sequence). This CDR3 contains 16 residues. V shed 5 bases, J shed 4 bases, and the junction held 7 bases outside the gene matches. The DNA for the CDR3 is TGTGCCAGCAGCCTTGGGACTAGCGGGGGCCTTTACGAGCAGTACTTC. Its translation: CASSLGTSGGLYEQYF. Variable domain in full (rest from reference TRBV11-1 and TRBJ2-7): EAEVAQSPRYKITEKSQAVAFWCDPISGHATLYWYRQILGQGPELLVQFQDESVVDDSQLPKDRFSAERLKGVDSTLKIQPAELGDSAMYLCASSLGTSGGLYEQYFGPGTRLTVT.

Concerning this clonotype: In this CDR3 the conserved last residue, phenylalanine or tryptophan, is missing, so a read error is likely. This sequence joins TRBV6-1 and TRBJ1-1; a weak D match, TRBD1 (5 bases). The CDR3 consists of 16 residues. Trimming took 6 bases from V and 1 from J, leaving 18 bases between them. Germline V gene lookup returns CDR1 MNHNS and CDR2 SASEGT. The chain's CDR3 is CASSRRDGRKNTEAFL. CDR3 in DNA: TGTGCCAGCAGCCGTAGGGACGGCCGTAAGAACACTGAAGCTTTCCTT.

Here the CDR3 reads CASSLGPSPLHF. As DNA, the CDR3 is TGTGCCAGCAGCTTAGGCCCCTCACCCCTCCACTTT. V gene TRBV7-2 combines with J gene TRBJ1-6, with D unresolved. Germline-derived CDR1 and CDR2 are SGHTA and FQGNSA. Trimming pared 1 base from V and 10 bases from J, leaving 5 bases between. There are 12 residues in the CDR3.

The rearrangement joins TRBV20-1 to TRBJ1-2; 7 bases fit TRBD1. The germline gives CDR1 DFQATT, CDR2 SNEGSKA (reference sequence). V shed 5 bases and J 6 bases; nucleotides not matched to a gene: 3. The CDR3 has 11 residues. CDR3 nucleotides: TGCAGTGCTGACAGGGTGGATGGCTACACCTTC. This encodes CSADRVDGYTF.

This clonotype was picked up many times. CDR3 sequence: CSAPLKNTEAFF. CDR3 nucleotides: TGCAGTGCTCCCTTAAAAAACACTGAAGCTTTCTTT. The chain has TRBV20-1 and TRBJ1-1; D not certain. Germline-derived CDR1 and CDR2 are DFQATT and SNEGSKA (reference sequence). Trimming removed 5 bases from V and 2 bases from J, with 9 bases in between. The CDR3 is 12 amino acids.

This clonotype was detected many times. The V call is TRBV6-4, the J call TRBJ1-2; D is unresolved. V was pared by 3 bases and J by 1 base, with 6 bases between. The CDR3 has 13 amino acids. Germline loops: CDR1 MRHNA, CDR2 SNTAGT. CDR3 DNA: TGTGCCAGCAGTGAGGACGGTAACTATGGCTACACCTTC. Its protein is CASSEDGNYGYTF.

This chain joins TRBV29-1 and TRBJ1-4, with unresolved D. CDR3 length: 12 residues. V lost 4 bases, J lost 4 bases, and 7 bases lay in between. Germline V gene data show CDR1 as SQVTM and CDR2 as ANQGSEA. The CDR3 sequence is CSVAERNEKLFF. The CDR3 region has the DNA TGCAGCGTTGCGGAGCGTAATGAAAAACTGTTTTTT.

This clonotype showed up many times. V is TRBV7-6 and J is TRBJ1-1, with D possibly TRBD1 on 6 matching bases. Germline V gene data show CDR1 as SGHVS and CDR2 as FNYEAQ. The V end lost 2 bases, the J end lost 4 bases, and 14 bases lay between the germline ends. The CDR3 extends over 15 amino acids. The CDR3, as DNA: TGTGCCAGCAGCTTATCCCGGGACATAGGCACTGAAGCTTTCTTT. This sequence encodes CASSLSRDIGTEAFF.

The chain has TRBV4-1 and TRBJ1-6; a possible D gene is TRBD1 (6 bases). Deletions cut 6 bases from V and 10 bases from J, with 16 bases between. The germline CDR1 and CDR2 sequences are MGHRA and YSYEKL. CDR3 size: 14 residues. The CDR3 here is CASRKGEASSPLHF. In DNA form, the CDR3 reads TGCGCCAGCAGAAAGGGGGAGGCAAGCTCACCCCTCCACTTT.

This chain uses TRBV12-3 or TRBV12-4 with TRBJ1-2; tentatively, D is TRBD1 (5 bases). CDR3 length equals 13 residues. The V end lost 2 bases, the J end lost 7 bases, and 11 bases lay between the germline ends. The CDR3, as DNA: TGTGCCAGCAGTTTATCTCCCCAGGGTGGCTACACCTTC. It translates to CASSLSPQGGYTF.

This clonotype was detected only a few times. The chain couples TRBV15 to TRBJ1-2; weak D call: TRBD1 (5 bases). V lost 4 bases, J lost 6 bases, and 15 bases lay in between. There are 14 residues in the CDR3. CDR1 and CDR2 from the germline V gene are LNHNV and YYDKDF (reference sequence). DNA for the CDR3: TGTGCCACCAGCATTAGGGGCGCGTATCATGGCTACACCTTC. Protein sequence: CATSIRGAYHGYTF.

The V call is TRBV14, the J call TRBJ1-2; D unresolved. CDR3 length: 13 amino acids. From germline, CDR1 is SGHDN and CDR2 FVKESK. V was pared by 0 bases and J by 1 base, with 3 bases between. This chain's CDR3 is CASSQDNNYGYTF. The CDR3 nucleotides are TGTGCCAGCAGCCAAGACAATAACTATGGCTACACCTTC.

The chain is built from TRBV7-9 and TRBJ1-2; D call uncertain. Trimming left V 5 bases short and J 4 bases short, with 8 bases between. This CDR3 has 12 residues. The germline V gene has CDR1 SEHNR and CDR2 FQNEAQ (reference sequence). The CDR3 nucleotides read TGTGCCAGCAGCGCCCGCCCCTATGGCTACACCTTC. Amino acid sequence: CASSARPYGYTF.

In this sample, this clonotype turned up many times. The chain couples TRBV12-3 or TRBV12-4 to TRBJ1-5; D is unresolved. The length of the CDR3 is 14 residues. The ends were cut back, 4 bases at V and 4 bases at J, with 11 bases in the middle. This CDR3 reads CASSSDRGNQPQHF. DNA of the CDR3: TGTGCCAGCAGTTCCGACCGGGGTAATCAGCCCCAGCATTTT.

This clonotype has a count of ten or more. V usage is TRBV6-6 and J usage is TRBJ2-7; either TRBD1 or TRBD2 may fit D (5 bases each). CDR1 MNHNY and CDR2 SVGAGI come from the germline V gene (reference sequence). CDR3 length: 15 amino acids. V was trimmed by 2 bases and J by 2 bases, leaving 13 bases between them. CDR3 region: CASSYGDGTTYEQYF. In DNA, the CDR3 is TGTGCCAGCAGTTACGGGGACGGTACAACCTACGAGCAGTACTTC.

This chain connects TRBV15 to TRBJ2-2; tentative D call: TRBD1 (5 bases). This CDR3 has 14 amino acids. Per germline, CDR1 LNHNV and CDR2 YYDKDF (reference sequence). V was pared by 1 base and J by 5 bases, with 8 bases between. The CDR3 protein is CATSRGRETGELFF. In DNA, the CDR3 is TGTGCCACCAGCAGAGGCAGGGAAACCGGGGAGCTGTTTTTT.

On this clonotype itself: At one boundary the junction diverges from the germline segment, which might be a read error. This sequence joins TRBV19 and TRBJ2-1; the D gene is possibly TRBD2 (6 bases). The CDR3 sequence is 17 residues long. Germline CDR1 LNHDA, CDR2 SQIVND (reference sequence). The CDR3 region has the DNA TGTGCCAGTACTCCTGACTTTTGGACGGGACTTCACAATAAGCAGTTCTTC. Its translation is CASTPDFWTGLHNKQFF.

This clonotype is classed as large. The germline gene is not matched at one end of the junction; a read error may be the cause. CDR3 nucleotide sequence: TGTGCCAGCACCTTAAGCGGCTTGGAGACCCAGTACTTC. This encodes CASTLSGLETQYF. The rearrangement uses TRBV7-9 and TRBJ2-5, with a tentative D call TRBD2 (5 bases). The CDR3 is 13 residues long. CDR1 SEHNR and CDR2 FQNEAQ come from the germline V gene (reference sequence).

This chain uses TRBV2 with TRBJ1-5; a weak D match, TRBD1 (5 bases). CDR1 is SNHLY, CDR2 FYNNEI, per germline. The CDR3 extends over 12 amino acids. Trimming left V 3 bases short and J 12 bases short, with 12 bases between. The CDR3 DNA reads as TGTGCCAGCAGTGACCGGGACCGTGTCCAGCATTTT. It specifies CASSDRDRVQHF.